This note documents a single T cell receptor beta chain sequence. The sample originates from a study of blood T cell repertoires in COVID-19. Study in general: Donors in the United States, Italy and Spain gave samples during acute or convalescent COVID-19.

From germline, CDR1 is LGHNA and CDR2 YNFKEQ. This CDR3 contains 16 residues. V was clipped by 4 bases and J by 5 bases; unmatched bases: 13. The assay was immunoSEQ multiplex PCR, and TCRdb's table has in-frame clones only and misses some. The data hold some 370,000 clones, with around 90% observed a single time. The sample comprised peripheral blood. The sequence was collected from a man between 18 and 29 years old with active or convalescent COVID-19. The chain is built from TRBV4-2 and TRBJ1-1; 7 bases align to TRBD1. CDR3 sequence: CASSRIGGAWGTEAFF. CDR3 nucleotides: TGTGCCAGCAGCCGGATAGGGGGCGCCTGGGGTACTGAAGCTTTCTTT.